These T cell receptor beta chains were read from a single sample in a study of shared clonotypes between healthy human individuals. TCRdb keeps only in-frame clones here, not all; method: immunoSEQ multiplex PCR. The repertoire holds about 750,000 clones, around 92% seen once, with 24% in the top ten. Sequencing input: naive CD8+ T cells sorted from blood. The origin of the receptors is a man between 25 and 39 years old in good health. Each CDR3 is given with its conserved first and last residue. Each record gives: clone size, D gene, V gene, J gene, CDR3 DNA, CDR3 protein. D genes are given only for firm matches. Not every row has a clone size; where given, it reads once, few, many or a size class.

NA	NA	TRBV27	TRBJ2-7	TGTGCCAGCAGTTTACCAAGGGGCGAGCAGTACTTC	CASSLPRGEQYF
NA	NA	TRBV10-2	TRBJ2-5	TGCGCCAGCTGGTCAGGCGTGGAGACCCAGTACTTC	CASWSGVETQYF
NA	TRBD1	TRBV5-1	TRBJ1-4	TGCGCCAGCAGCAAGTCCCCCGGGACAGGGAGTGAAAAACTGTTTTTT	CASSKSPGTGSEKLFF
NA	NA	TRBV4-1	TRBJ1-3	TGCGCCAGCAGCCAATCACTTGGAAACACCATATATTTT	CASSQSLGNTIYF
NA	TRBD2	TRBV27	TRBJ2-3	TGTGCCAGCAGTTTTACAGGGACTAGCGGGATCAGGGATACGCAGTATTTT	CASSFTGTSGIRDTQYF
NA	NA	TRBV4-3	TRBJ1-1	TGCGCCAGCAGCCAATCTAGGGTCTTCGTCCCTGAAGCTTTCTTT	CASSQSRVFVPEAFF
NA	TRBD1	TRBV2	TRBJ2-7	TGTGCCAGCAGTACCTCGGGACAGGGGACGACGCTCTACGAGCAGTACTTC	CASSTSGQGTTLYEQYF
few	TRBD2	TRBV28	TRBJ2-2	TGTGCCAGCATCTCTAGCGGGAGTCTTTCCGGGGAGCTGTTTTTT	CASISSGSLSGELFF
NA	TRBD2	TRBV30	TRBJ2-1	TGTGCCTGGCTACCGCGACTAGCGGGAGGGTACTACAATGAGCAGTTCTTC	CAWLPRLAGGYYNEQFF
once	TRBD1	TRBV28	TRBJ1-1	TGTGCCAGCACCATGACAGGGGGCCTAACTGAAGCTTTCTTT	CASTMTGGLTEAFF
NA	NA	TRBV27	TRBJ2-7	TGTGCCAGCAGTTTATCTAGGTACTACGAGCAGTACTTC	CASSLSRYYEQYF
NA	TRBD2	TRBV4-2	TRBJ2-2	TGTGCCAGCAGCCAAGACCCTAGCGGGAGGAACACCGGGGAGCTGTTTTTT	CASSQDPSGRNTGELFF
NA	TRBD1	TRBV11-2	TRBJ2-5	TGTGCCAGCAGCTTAGTTGCAGGGGGAGAGACCCAGTACTTC	CASSLVAGGETQYF
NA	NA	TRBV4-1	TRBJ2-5	TGCGCCAGCAGCCAAATGATGATAGCGGACCAAGAGACCCAGTACTTC	CASSQMMIADQETQYF
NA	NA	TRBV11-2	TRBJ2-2	TGTGCCAGCAGCTTAGAAGGGTTGGCCGGGGAGCTGTTTTTT	CASSLEGLAGELFF
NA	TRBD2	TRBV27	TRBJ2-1	TGTGCCAGCTCCCCGGGACTAGCTAGGAATGAGCAGTTCTTC	CASSPGLARNEQFF
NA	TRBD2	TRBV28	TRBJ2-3	TGTGCCAGCAGACCCTTATGGGGAGGGACAGATACGCAGTATTTT	CASRPLWGGTDTQYF
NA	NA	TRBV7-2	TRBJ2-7	TGTGCCAGCAGTCCCCCTTCCTACGAGCAGTACTTC	CASSPPSYEQYF
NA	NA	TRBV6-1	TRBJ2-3	TGTGCCAGCAGTGAACGGCCCGGAGCAACATGGGCAGATACGCAGTATTTT	CASSERPGATWADTQYF
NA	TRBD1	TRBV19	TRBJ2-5	TGTGCCAGTAGTCCTAAGTGGGGACAGGGTTTAGAGACCCAGTACTTC	CASSPKWGQGLETQYF
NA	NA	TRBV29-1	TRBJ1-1	TGCAGCGTTGAGGGTCAGGAGGGAACTGAAGCTTTCTTT	CSVEGQEGTEAFF
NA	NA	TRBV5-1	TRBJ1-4	TGCGCCAGCAGGTTCTTACTAGCGACAGCTGACGGTAATGAAAAACTGTTTTTT	CASRFLLATADGNEKLFF
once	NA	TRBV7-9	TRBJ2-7	TGTGCCAGCAGCTTACAAGGTTACGAGCAGTACTTC	CASSLQGYEQYF
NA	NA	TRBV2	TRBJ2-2	TGTGCCAGCAGTGAAAGTCAAGAAGTAGCCGGGGAGCTGTTTTTT	CASSESQEVAGELFF
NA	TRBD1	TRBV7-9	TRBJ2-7	TGTGCCAGCAGCCAAGGACAGGGTGCTCCGCTTAGCTACGAGCAGTACTTC	CASSQGQGAPLSYEQYF
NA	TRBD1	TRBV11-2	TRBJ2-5	TGTGCCAGCGTGAAAGGACAGGGCAGGAGGACTACCCAAGAGACCCAGTACTTC	CASVKGQGRRTTQETQYF
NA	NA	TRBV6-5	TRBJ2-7	TGTGCCAGCAGCCCTTATTCTCTAGCTACCTACGAGCAGTACTTC	CASSPYSLATYEQYF
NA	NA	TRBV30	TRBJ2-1	TGTGCCTGGACCAACGGGGGTGGGGATGAGCAGTTCTTC	CAWTNGGGDEQFF